The 18 T cell receptor beta chains reported below all come from one sample, sequenced in a study of regulatory T cells in long-lasting Graves disease (dated by TCRdb to the early 2020s). Reading the label with the study, this specimen's time point is: newly diagnosed GD, antithyroid drugs for less than 3 months. RNA was extracted from PBMCs in TRIzol for both TCR sequencing and RNA sequencing. The library relied on multiplex PCR. Sequenced on an Illumina HiSeq 4000. TCR beta libraries were built with iRepertoire HTBI primers and Arm-PCR amplification of CDR3 regions. TCRdb reran the public reads through fastp at Q25 and MiXCR, keeping productive beta chains. One record per CDR3 amino acid sequence lists the most common genes and DNA. The sample table shows hundreds of thousands of distinct CDR3 sequences, and about 14% are seen once. Roughly 10% of the sample belongs to the ten largest clones. These records were also assigned to another study, of T cells in Graves' hyperthyroidism and ophthalmopathy.

The material was peripheral blood mononuclear cells (PBMCs), obtained at new diagnosis, from a patient treated with antithyroid drugs. Receptors were obtained from a man aged 25-40 years with Graves disease. Donor details come from another sample of the same person, matched by shared clones.

This clonotype was picked up many times. The CDR3 reads CASSQGPGAPYNEQFF. CDR3 nucleotides: TGTGCCAGCAGCCAAGGCCCGGGAGCCCCTTACAATGAGCAGTTCTTC. This chain connects TRBV3-1 to TRBJ2-1; tentative D call: TRBD2 (6 bases). This CDR3 spans 16 amino acids. CDR1 is LGHDT and CDR2 is YNNKEL in the germline V gene (reference sequence). Trimming removed 1 base at V and 4 bases at J, with 14 bases between.

At least ten counts were recorded for this clonotype. V and J are TRBV6-2 or TRBV6-3 and TRBJ1-2; 8 bases fit TRBD1. The CDR3 loop spans 14 amino acids. The V segment lost 2 bases and the J segment 11 bases; nucleotides outside the gene matches: 10. CDR1 and CDR2 from the germline V gene are MNHEY and SVGEGT. The CDR3 sequence: CASSYESGTGFYTF. Written as DNA, the CDR3 is TGTGCCAGCAGTTACGAGTCCGGGACAGGTTTTTACACCTTC.

V gene TRBV4-1 combines with J gene TRBJ1-5; no clear D. CDR1 and CDR2 (germline): MGHRA, YSYEKL. The V gene lost 3 bases and the J gene lost 1 base, with 7 bases spanning the gap. CDR3 length: 14 residues. The DNA for the CDR3 is TGCGCCAGCAGCCACTTACAGAGCAATCAGCCCCAGCATTTT. It encodes CASSHLQSNQPQHF.

This chain joins TRBV7-8 and TRBJ2-3; D not resolved. The CDR3 loop spans 14 amino acids. Trimming removed 5 bases at V and 5 bases at J, with 14 bases between. The germline gives CDR1 SGHVS, CDR2 FQNEAQ. CDR3 amino acids: CASSEQSPQDTQYF. DNA for the CDR3: TGTGCCAGCAGCGAACAAAGTCCACAAGATACGCAGTATTTT.

The chain employs TRBV18 and TRBJ1-2; the D gene is possibly TRBD1 (5 bases). The CDR3 sequence is 13 residues long. From germline, CDR1 is KGHSH and CDR2 LQKENI. The V and J ends lost 10 bases and 3 bases respectively, with 15 bases between them. The CDR3 here is CATSDQGYYGYTF. CDR3 coding DNA: TGTGCCACTAGCGACCAGGGTTACTATGGCTACACCTTC.

This clonotype turned up a few times. The V and J genes are TRBV11-2 and TRBJ1-2; 7 nucleotides agree with TRBD1. This CDR3 region has 16 residues. J was trimmed by 6 bases and V by 1 base; bases with no gene match: 11. Germline loops: CDR1 SGHAT, CDR2 FQNNGV. The chain's CDR3 is CASSLVGGRERHGYTF. The CDR3 bases are TGTGCCAGCAGCTTAGTAGGGGGCAGGGAGAGACATGGCTACACCTTC. The full variable domain, in which reference TRBV11-2 and TRBJ1-2 provide the parts outside the CDR3, is EAGVAQSPRYKIIEKRQSVAFWCNPISGHATLYWYQQILGQGPKLLIQFQNNGVVDDSQLPKDRFSAERLKGVDSTLKIQPAKLEDSAVYLCASSLVGGRERHGYTFGSGTRLTVV.

The rearrangement links TRBV25-1 to TRBJ1-2, with TRBD1 identical over 11 bases. Unmatched junction bases numbered 12, after V lost 2 bases and J lost 4 bases. The CDR3 has 18 residues. CDR1 and CDR2 (germline): MGHDK, SYGVNS. CDR3 DNA sequence: TGTGCCAGCAGTGAAGGAGGGGGACAGGGGGGATTTTTCTATGGCTACACCTTC. As protein: CASSEGGGQGGFFYGYTF.

The gene calls are TRBV19 and TRBJ2-7, with 7 positions matching TRBD1. The CDR3 consists of 15 residues. After removal of 5 bases from V and 1 base from J, the junction contained 8 bases not matched to a gene. From germline, CDR1 is LNHDA and CDR2 SQIVND (reference sequence). The CDR3 DNA follows: TGTGCCAGTAGTCCGTCCGGGACAGAATCCTACGAGCAGTACTTC. Translation gives CASSPSGTESYEQYF.

This clonotype was picked up many times. V is TRBV6-5 and J is TRBJ2-2; D not certain. This CDR3 is 15 amino acids long. Trimming pared 0 bases from V and 1 base from J, leaving 6 bases between. Per germline, CDR1 MNHEY and CDR2 SVGAGI. CDR3 sequence: CASSYSLQNTGELFF. The CDR3 nucleotides read TGTGCCAGCAGTTACTCTTTACAGAACACCGGGGAGCTGTTTTTT.

Many counts were recorded for this clonotype. The rearrangement uses TRBV2 and TRBJ1-6; D remains ambiguous. This CDR3 contains 14 residues. Germline CDR1 is SNHLY and CDR2 is FYNNEI. Trimming left V 6 bases short and J 10 bases short, with 16 bases between. CDR3 nucleotide sequence: TGTGCCAGCAGCCAGGACGTTGGGAACTCACCCCTCCACTTT. This gives the protein CASSQDVGNSPLHF.

This clonotype was counted at least ten times. This chain links TRBV9 with TRBJ2-3, with TRBD1 as a possible D gene (5 bases). Germline loops: CDR1 SGDLS, CDR2 YYNGEE. V dropped 3 bases and J dropped 6 bases, with 14 bases sitting between them. The CDR3 consists of 14 residues. CDR3 region: CASSEGLDFDTQYF. CDR3 DNA: TGTGCCAGCAGCGAGGGGCTAGATTTCGATACGCAGTATTTT.

The rearrangement links TRBV6-1 to TRBJ2-5, with unresolved D. Trimming shortened V by 4 bases and J by 2 bases, and 11 bases separated the two germline ends. The CDR3 is 14 amino acids. CDR1 is MNHNS, CDR2 SASEGT, per germline. CDR3 DNA sequence: TGTGCCAGCAGTGTTTTGATGGGACAAGAGACCCAGTACTTC. As protein: CASSVLMGQETQYF.

The chain uses TRBV25-1 and TRBJ2-3, with 8 bases matching TRBD2. V gave up 7 bases and J gave up 2 bases; unmatched junction bases: 5. The CDR3 is made up of 14 amino acids. Germline V lookup: CDR1 MGHDK, CDR2 SYGVNS. This CDR3 is CASKLADSTDTQYF. CDR3 DNA sequence: TGTGCCAGCAAACTAGCGGATTCCACAGATACGCAGTATTTT.

This clonotype has a count of ten or more. The chain carries TRBV12-3 or TRBV12-4 and TRBJ2-7; tentative D call: TRBD1 (5 bases). Between the trimmed V and J ends, which lost 4 bases and 4 bases, there was a span of 20 bases. The CDR3 spans 16 residues. CDR3 in amino acids: CASSSDRGPSRYEQYF. The CDR3 nucleotides are TGTGCCAGCAGTTCTGACAGAGGCCCCTCAAGATACGAGCAGTACTTC.

This clonotype was observed a few times. The chain uses TRBV15 and TRBJ2-7; maybe TRBD2 (7 bases). This CDR3 is 19 amino acids long. V was cut by 0 bases and J by 1 base, with 22 bases left in between. CDR1 and CDR2 (germline): LNHNV, YYDKDF (reference sequence). CDR3 in DNA: TGTGCCACCAGCAGAGATTATGGGACCATGGGGGGGCCTTCCTACGAGCAGTACTTC. This gives the protein CATSRDYGTMGGPSYEQYF.

A note on this clonotype: This may come from a read error, since a much larger clone is one base off. The J gene is TRBJ1-2, the V gene TRBV10-3; TRBD1 aligns across 9 bases. With V trimmed by 6 bases and J by 4 bases, 3 bases remained unmatched. CDR3 length: 13 residues. CDR1 is ENHRY, CDR2 SYGVKD, per germline. CDR3 amino acids: CAIRPTGGYGYTF. The CDR3 DNA is TGTGCCATCAGGCCGACAGGGGGCTATGGCTACACCTTC.

There are many counts of this clonotype. The chain joins TRBV20-1 to TRBJ2-7; the match to TRBD2 covers 9 bases. The CDR3 covers 14 residues. CDR1 is DFQATT and CDR2 is SNEGSKA in the germline V gene (reference sequence). The V segment lost 6 bases and the J segment 1 base; nucleotides outside the gene matches: 7. This chain's CDR3 is CSAPLAGESYEQYF. CDR3 coding DNA: TGCAGTGCACCTTTAGCGGGAGAATCCTACGAGCAGTACTTC.

This clonotype showed up many times. The V and J genes are TRBV10-3 and TRBJ2-3; 7 bases are shared with TRBD2. This CDR3 comprises 13 residues. CDR1 is ENHRY, CDR2 SYGVKD, per germline. With 11 bases clipped from V and 0 bases from J, the junction kept 5 bases outside the gene matches. The DNA of the CDR3 is TGTGCCTCTTGGCGGGGGAGCACAGATACGCAGTATTTT. This translates into CASWRGSTDTQYF.